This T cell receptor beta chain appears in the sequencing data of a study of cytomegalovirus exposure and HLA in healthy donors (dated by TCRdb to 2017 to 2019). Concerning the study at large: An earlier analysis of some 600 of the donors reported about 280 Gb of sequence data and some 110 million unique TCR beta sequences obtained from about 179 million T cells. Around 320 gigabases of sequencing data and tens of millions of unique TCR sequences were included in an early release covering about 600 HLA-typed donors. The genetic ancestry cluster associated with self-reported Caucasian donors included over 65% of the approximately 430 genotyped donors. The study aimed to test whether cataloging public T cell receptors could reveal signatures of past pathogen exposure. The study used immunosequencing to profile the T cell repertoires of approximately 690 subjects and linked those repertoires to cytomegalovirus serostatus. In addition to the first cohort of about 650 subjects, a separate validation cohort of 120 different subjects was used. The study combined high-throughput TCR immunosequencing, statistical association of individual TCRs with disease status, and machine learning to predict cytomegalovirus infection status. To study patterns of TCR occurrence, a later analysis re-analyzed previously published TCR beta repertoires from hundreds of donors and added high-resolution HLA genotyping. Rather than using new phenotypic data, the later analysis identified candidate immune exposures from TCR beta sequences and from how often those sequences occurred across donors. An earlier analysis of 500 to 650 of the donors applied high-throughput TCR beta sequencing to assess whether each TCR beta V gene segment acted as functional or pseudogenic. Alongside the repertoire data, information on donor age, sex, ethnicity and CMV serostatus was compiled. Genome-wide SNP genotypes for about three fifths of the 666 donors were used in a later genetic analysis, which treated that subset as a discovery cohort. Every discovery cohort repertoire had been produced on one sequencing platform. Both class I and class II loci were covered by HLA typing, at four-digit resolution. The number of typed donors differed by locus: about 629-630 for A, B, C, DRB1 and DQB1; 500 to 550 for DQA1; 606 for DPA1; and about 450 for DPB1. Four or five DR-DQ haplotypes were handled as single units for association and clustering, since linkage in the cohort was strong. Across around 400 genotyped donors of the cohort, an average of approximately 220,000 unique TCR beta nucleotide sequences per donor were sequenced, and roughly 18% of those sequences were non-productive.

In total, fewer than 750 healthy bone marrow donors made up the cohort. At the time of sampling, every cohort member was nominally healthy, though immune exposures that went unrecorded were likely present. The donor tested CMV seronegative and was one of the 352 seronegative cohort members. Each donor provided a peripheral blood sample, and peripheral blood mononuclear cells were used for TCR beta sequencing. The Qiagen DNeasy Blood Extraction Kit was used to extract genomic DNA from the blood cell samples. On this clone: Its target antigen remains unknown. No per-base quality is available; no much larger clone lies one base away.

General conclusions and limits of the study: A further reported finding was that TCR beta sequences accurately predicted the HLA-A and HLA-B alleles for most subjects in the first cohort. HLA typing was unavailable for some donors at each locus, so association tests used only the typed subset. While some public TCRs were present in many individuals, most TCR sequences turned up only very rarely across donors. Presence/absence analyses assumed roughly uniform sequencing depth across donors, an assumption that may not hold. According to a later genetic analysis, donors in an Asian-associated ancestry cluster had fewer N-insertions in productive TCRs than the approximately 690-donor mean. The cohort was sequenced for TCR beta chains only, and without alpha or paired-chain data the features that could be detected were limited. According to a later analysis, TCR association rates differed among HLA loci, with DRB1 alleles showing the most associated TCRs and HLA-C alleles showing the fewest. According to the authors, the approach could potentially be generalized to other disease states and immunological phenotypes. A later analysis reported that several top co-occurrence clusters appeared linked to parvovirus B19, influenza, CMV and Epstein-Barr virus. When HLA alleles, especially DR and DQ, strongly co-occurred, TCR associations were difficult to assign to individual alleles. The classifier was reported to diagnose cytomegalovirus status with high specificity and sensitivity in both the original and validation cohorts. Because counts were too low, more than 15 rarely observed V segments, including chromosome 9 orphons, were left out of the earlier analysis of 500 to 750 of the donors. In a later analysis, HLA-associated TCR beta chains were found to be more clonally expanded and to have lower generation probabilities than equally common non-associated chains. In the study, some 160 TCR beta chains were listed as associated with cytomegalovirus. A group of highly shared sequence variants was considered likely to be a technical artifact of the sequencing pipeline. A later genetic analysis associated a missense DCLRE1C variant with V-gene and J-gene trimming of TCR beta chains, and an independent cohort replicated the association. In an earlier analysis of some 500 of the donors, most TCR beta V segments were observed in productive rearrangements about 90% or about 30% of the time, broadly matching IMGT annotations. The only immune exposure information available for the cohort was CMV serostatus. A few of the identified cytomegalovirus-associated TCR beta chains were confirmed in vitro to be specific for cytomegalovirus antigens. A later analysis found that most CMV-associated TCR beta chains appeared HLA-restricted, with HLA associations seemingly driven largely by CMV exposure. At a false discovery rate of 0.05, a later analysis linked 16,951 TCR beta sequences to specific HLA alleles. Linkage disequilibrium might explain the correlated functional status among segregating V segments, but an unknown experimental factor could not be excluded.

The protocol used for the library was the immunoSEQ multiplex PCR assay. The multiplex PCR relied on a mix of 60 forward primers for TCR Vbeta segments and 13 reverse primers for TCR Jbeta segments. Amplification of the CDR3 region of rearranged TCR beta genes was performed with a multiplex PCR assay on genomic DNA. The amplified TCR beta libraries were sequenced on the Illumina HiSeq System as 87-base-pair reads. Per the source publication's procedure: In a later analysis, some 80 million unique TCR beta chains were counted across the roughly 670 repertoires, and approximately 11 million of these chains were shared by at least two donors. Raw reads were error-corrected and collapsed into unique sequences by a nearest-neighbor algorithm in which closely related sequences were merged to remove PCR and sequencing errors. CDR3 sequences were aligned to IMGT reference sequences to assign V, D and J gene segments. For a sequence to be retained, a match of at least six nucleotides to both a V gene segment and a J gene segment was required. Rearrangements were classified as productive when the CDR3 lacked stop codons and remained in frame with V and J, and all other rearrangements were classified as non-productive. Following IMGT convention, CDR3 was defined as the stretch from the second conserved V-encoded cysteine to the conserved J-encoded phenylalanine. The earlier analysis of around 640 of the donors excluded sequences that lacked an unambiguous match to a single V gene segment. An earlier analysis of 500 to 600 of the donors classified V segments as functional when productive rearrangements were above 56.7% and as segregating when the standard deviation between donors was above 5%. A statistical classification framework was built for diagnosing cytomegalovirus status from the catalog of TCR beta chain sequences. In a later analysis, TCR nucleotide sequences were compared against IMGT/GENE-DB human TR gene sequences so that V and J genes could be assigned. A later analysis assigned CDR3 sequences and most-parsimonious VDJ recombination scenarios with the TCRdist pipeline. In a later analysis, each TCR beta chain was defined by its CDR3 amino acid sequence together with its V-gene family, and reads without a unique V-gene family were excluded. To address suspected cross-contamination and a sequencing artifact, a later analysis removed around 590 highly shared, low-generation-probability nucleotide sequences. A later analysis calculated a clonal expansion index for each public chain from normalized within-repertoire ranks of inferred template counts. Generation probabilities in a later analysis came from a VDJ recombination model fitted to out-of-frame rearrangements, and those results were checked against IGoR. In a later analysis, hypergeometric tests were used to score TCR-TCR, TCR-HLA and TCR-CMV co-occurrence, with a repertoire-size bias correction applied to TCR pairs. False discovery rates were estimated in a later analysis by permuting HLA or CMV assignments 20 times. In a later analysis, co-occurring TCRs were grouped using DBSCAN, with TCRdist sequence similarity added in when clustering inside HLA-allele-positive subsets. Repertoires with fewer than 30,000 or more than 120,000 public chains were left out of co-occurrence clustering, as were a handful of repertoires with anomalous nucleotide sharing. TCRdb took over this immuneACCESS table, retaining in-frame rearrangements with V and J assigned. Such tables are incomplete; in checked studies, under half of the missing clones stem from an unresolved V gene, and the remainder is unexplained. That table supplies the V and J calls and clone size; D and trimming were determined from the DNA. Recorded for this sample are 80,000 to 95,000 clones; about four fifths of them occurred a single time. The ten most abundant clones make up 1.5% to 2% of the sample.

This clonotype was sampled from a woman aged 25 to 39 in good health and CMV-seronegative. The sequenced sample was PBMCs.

CDR3 region: CASSVSSYRGEPKDTQYF. At the DNA level, the sequence is TGTGCCAGCAGCGTAAGCTCCTACCGGGGGGAGCCAAAAGATACGCAGTATTTT. The chain joins TRBV9 to TRBJ2-3, with 7 middle bases fitting TRBD2. The CDR3 numbers 18 residues from cysteine through phenylalanine. Only CDR3 DNA is held: 54 bases, read in frame from base 1. CDR1 is given as SGDLS and CDR2 as YYNGEE, both from the germline V gene. From V the trimming removes 1 base and from J it removes 5 bases, while the gene matches leave 16 bases of the junction unaccounted for.